Below are 21 T cell receptor beta chains sequenced from a single sample in a study of blood T cell repertoires in COVID-19. Clones were read by immunoSEQ multiplex PCR, and TCRdb kept only the in-frame ones, dropping some. The sample lists roughly 400,000 clones, about 87% occurring once. The sequenced material came from PBMCs or T cells enriched from blood (not recorded which). The receptors were sampled from a woman in her forties or fifties who had recovered from COVID-19.

This chain joins TRBV11-2 and TRBJ1-2; tentatively, D is TRBD1 (6 bases). The germline V gene encodes CDR1 SGHAT and CDR2 FQNNGV. The length of the CDR3 is 13 residues. Trimming left V 2 bases short and J 3 bases short, with 7 bases between. CDR3 nucleotides: TGTGCCAGCAGCTTAAGGACAGACTATGGCTACACCTTC. Translated, it gives CASSLRTDYGYTF.

This rearrangement joins TRBV11-2 to TRBJ1-2; D gene ambiguous. V lost 5 bases and J 0 bases, leaving 13 bases between the germline ends. CDR1 and CDR2 (germline): SGHAT, FQNNGV. The CDR3 sequence is 15 residues long. CDR3 nucleotides: TGTGCCAGCAGCATCACCACTAACTCTAACTATGGCTACACCTTC. Residues: CASSITTNSNYGYTF.

The sample holds one count of this clone. The chain uses TRBV5-6 and TRBJ2-1; possible D gene TRBD1, 7 bases. CDR3 length: 14 amino acids. Germline V gene lookup returns CDR1 SGHDT and CDR2 YYEEEE. Trimming pared 1 base from V and 6 bases from J, leaving 11 bases between. CDR3: CASSLTGDSNEQFF. CDR3 DNA: TGTGCCAGCAGCTTGACGGGGGACAGCAATGAGCAGTTCTTC.

This chain links TRBV3-1 (or the pseudogene TRBV3-2) with TRBJ1-4; weak D call: TRBD1 (5 bases). The CDR3 runs 15 residues. V was shortened by 2 bases and J by 3 bases, with 10 bases between the two germline ends. The germline gives CDR1 LGHDT, CDR2 YNNKEL (reference sequence). CDR3 DNA: TGTGCCAGCAGCCAACAGGGTATTTCTAATGAAAAACTGTTTTTT. This gives the protein CASSQQGISNEKLFF.

The chain combines TRBV23-1 with TRBJ2-1, with D unresolved. TRBV23-1 is assigned to the ORF class and has an uncertain function. The V gene lost 2 bases and the J gene lost 4 bases, with 15 bases spanning the gap. This CDR3 comprises 16 residues. The CDR3 here is CASSQSIPLTYNEQFF. The CDR3 DNA sequence: TGCGCCAGCAGTCAAAGTATCCCCTTAACATACAATGAGCAGTTCTTC.

J is TRBJ1-3 and V is TRBV3-1 (or the pseudogene TRBV3-2); 11 nucleotides align to TRBD1. The germline V gene has CDR1 LGHDT and CDR2 YNNKEL (reference sequence). The CDR3 has 15 residues. The V gene end was trimmed by 3 bases and the J gene end by 8 bases; junction bases not matched to a gene: 6. In DNA form, the CDR3 reads TGTGCCAGCAGCCACACAGGACAGGGGGCATACACCATATATTTT. It translates to CASSHTGQGAYTIYF.

The V gene is TRBV3-1 (or the pseudogene TRBV3-2), the J gene TRBJ1-2; D is unclear. The CDR3 is 14 residues long. The germline V and J ends were trimmed by 7 bases and 8 bases, with 20 bases remaining between them. CDR1 is LGHDT and CDR2 is YNNKEL in the germline V gene (reference sequence). The CDR3 sequence: CASTLTAGRKGYTF. The DNA of the CDR3 is TGTGCCAGCACCCTAACAGCAGGTCGGAAGGGCTACACCTTC.

In its sample, this clone was seen a few times. The V gene is TRBV28, the J gene TRBJ1-5; possible D gene TRBD1, 6 bases. Trimming stripped 8 bases from V and 3 bases from J, with 11 bases between. The CDR3 totals 13 residues. CDR1 and CDR2 (germline): MDHEN, SYDVKM. The CDR3 nucleotides are TGTGCCAGCTATAGGACAGCCAATCAGCCCCAGCATTTT. This sequence encodes CASYRTANQPQHF.

V gene TRBV4-3 combines with J gene TRBJ1-1; the match to TRBD1 covers 8 bases. The germline V gene encodes CDR1 LGHNA and CDR2 YSLEER. V dropped 0 bases and J dropped 3; count of bases not matched to a gene: 3. CDR3 size: 15 residues. CDR3 DNA: TGCGCCAGCAGCCAAGAGCCAGGGGGCTACACTGAAGCTTTCTTT. As protein: CASSQEPGGYTEAFF.

J is TRBJ2-2 and V is TRBV7-8, with D possibly being TRBD2 (7 bases). The CDR3 runs to 20 residues. V was pared by 5 bases and J by 3 bases, with 28 bases between. Looked up from germline, CDR1 is SGHVS and CDR2 is FQNEAQ. The CDR3: CASSNLGGVQEAIHTGELFF. The CDR3 coding sequence is TGTGCCAGCAGCAACCTAGGGGGGGTCCAGGAGGCCATACACACCGGGGAGCTGTTTTTT.

CDR3 region: CASSQEGTDYYNSPLHF. DNA of the CDR3: TGTGCCAGCAGCCAAGAGGGGACAGACTACTATAATTCACCCCTCCACTTT. The chain combines TRBV27 with TRBJ1-6, with 7 bases lining up with TRBD1. Trimming cost V 6 bases and J 3 bases; bases outside gene matches: 11. Per germline, CDR1 MNHEY and CDR2 SMNVEV (reference sequence). This CDR3 has 17 residues.

The V and J genes are TRBV25-1 and TRBJ2-3; 10 bases align to TRBD1. The germline CDR1 and CDR2 sequences are MGHDK and SYGVNS. CDR3 size: 16 residues. With 4 bases clipped from V and 8 bases from J, the junction kept 12 bases outside the gene matches. CDR3 nucleotides: TGTGCCAGCAGTGTGCTCGGGACAGGGGATTTGGGTACGCAGTATTTT. Amino acids: CASSVLGTGDLGTQYF.

The rearrangement joins TRBV27 to TRBJ1-6; 10 nucleotides agree with TRBD1. The V gene's germline CDR1 is MNHEY and CDR2 SMNVEV (reference sequence). The CDR3 totals 17 residues. Trimming removed 5 bases from V and 5 bases from J; junction bases left unmatched: 9. As DNA, the CDR3 is TGTGCCAGCAGTACCCGACAGGGGGCCATAAATAATTCACCCCTCCACTTT. It translates to CASSTRQGAINNSPLHF.

Here the CDR3 reads CASSQSKDSGPYEQYF. DNA of the CDR3: TGCGCCAGCAGTCAATCGAAGGACAGTGGACCCTACGAGCAGTACTTC. This rearrangement joins TRBV23-1 to TRBJ2-7, with TRBD1 as a possible D gene (6 bases). TRBV23-1 is annotated as an ORF whose role is uncertain. Trimming removed 0 bases at V and 2 bases at J, with 14 bases between. The CDR3 spans 16 residues.

This sequence joins TRBV5-5 and TRBJ1-1; 9 bases are shared with TRBD1. The CDR3 consists of 15 residues. Losses at the gene ends were 4 bases for V and 1 base for J; bases not matched to a gene: 5. Germline V gene sequence: CDR1 SGHKS, CDR2 YYEKEE (reference sequence). CDR3 amino acids: CASSIPGQGNTEAFF. The CDR3 nucleotides are TGTGCCAGCAGCATTCCGGGACAGGGGAACACTGAAGCTTTCTTT.

The V gene is TRBV4-1, the J gene TRBJ1-1, with D possibly being TRBD1 (6 bases). V lost 6 bases and J lost 0, with 17 bases in between. The CDR3 has 16 residues. Germline CDR1 is MGHRA and CDR2 is YSYEKL. CDR3 DNA: TGCGCCAGCAGACCTCGGGACACCTTAATGAACACTGAAGCTTTCTTT. It codes for CASRPRDTLMNTEAFF.

The chain carries TRBV29-1 and TRBJ1-4; 12 bases map to TRBD1. The V segment lost 7 bases and the J segment 3 bases; nucleotides outside the gene matches: 9. The CDR3 covers 16 residues. The germline V gene has CDR1 SQVTM and CDR2 ANQGSEA. CDR3 residues: CSAYRDRGLSNEKLFF. The CDR3 DNA is TGCAGCGCCTACCGGGACAGGGGGCTGTCTAATGAAAAACTGTTTTTT.

The J gene is TRBJ1-1, the V gene TRBV15; 7 bases are shared with TRBD1. The CDR3 is 14 residues long. The junction had 8 bases not matched to a gene; V was cut back by 6 bases and J by 4 bases. Per germline, CDR1 LNHNV and CDR2 YYDKDF (reference sequence). The CDR3 loop reads CATSSGTDRTEAFF. CDR3 DNA: TGTGCCACCAGTTCGGGGACAGATCGCACTGAAGCTTTCTTT.

This clone was seen a few times. CDR3 sequence reads: CAWSVGGLMNTEAFF. In DNA form, the CDR3 reads TGTGCCTGGAGTGTGGGCGGACTAATGAACACTGAAGCTTTCTTT. V gene TRBV30 combines with J gene TRBJ1-1; D not resolved. The V end was cut by 0 bases, the J end by 0 bases, with 11 bases between. CDR3 size: 15 residues. Germline V CDR1 and CDR2: GTSNPN, SVGIG (reference sequence).

This clone was recorded a few times. J is TRBJ1-1 and V is TRBV2; unclear D gene. The CDR3 totals 16 residues. The V end lost 5 bases, the J end lost 1 base, and 17 bases lay between the germline ends. Germline CDR1 and CDR2: SNHLY and FYNNEI. Here the CDR3 DNA reads TGTGCCAGCAGTATTAGACCGGGGAGTCGGAACACTGAAGCTTTCTTT. This sequence encodes CASSIRPGSRNTEAFF.

The gene calls are TRBV30 and TRBJ2-3; 11 bases line up with TRBD2. This CDR3 spans 15 amino acids. V gave up 1 base and J gave up 6 bases; unmatched junction bases: 6. CDR1 is GTSNPN, CDR2 SVGIG, per germline (reference sequence). The CDR3 spells CAWSEVAGGMDTQYF. For the CDR3, the DNA is TGTGCCTGGAGTGAGGTAGCGGGGGGGATGGATACGCAGTATTTT.